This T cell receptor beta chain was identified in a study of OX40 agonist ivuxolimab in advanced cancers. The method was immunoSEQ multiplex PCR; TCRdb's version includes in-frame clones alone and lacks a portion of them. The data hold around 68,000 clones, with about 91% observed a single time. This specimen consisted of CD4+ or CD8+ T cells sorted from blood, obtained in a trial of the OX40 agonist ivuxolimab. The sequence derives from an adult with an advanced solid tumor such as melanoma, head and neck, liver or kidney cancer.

CDR3 coding DNA: TGTGCCAGTATACCCGACCCTGCAGCTAATGAAAAACTGTTTTTT. It encodes CASIPDPAANEKLFF. The V and J genes are TRBV19 and TRBJ1-4; the D is unclear. Trimming shortened V by 7 bases and J by 3 bases, and 15 bases separated the two germline ends. This CDR3 has 15 amino acids. Germline lookup yields CDR1 LNHDA and CDR2 SQIVND (reference sequence).